Presented here are 24 T cell receptor beta chains from one specimen sequenced in a study of T cells after yellow fever vaccination. TCRdb re-derived calls from the 5' RACE reads in MiXCR, one entry per CDR3 protein. Counted here are 120,000 or so distinct CDR3 sequences, roughly 8.2% occurring once; the ten biggest clones make up around 40%. Sequences were derived from CD8+ T cells sorted from PBMCs, sampled on the day of the yellow fever booster vaccination. Receptors originate from a man between 18 and 29 years old who received the YFV17D yellow fever vaccine.

This clonotype was counted a few times. The chain is built from TRBV4-1 and TRBJ2-3; no firm D call. This CDR3 region has 13 residues. The V gene's germline CDR1 is MGHRA and CDR2 YSYEKL. Trimming took 1 base from V and 8 from J, leaving 10 bases between them. CDR3: CASSQVEGSTQYF. The CDR3 DNA follows: TGCGCCAGCAGCCAAGTGGAAGGGTCTACGCAGTATTTT.

This clonotype appeared a few times. The V call is TRBV4-1, the J call TRBJ1-1; D perhaps matches TRBD1 (6 bases). Germline V gene data show CDR1 as MGHRA and CDR2 as YSYEKL. Trimming stripped 4 bases from V and 4 bases from J, with 13 bases between. The CDR3 length is 14 residues. CDR3 loop: CASSLGTPVTEAFF. CDR3 in DNA: TGCGCCAGCAGCCTTGGGACACCCGTCACTGAAGCTTTCTTT.

This clonotype was counted many times. The chain is built from TRBV29-1 and TRBJ1-1; D is unclear. The CDR3 length is 11 residues. With 4 bases removed from V and 7 bases from J, the gap between germline ends came to 10 bases. In germline, CDR1 is SQVTM, CDR2 ANQGSEA. The CDR3 region has the DNA TGCAGCGTTGGCAGTGGTGGTGAAGCTTTCTTT. This sequence encodes CSVGSGGEAFF.

The genes are TRBV5-5 and TRBJ1-2; the match to TRBD1 covers 11 bases. CDR1 SGHKS and CDR2 YYEKEE come from the germline V gene (reference sequence). Trimming removed 2 bases from V and 4 bases from J; junction bases left unmatched: 4. The CDR3 contains 15 residues. As DNA, the CDR3 is TGTGCCAGCAGCTTCGGGGACAGGGGGATCTATGGCTACACCTTC. This codes for CASSFGDRGIYGYTF.

This clonotype has just a few counts. The genes are TRBV4-3 and TRBJ2-7, with a possible D match to TRBD2 (6 bases). There are 16 residues in the CDR3. Germline V gene sequence: CDR1 LGHNA, CDR2 YSLEER. The V end lost 2 bases, the J end lost 3 bases, and 17 bases lay between the germline ends. The CDR3 is CASSQTSTEAFYEQYF. The CDR3 DNA is TGCGCCAGCAGCCAAACTAGCACTGAGGCCTTCTACGAGCAGTACTTC.

The chain uses TRBV5-6 and TRBJ2-7, with 10 bases lining up with TRBD2. Germline V gene data show CDR1 as SGHDT and CDR2 as YYEEEE. This CDR3 is built from 16 residues. V shed 5 bases, J shed 3 bases, and the junction held 11 bases outside the gene matches. The CDR3 nucleotides read TGTGCCAGCAGACAAGCGGGGGGGCATGATGGCTACGAGCAGTACTTC. This sequence encodes CASRQAGGHDGYEQYF.

This clonotype was picked up a small number of times. The rearrangement links TRBV5-1 to TRBJ2-1; D possibly corresponds to TRBD1 (6 bases). The CDR3 covers 14 residues. Trimming left V 7 bases short and J 0 bases short, with 11 bases between. The V gene's germline CDR1 is SGHRS and CDR2 YFSETQ. The CDR3 region is CASATGCSYNEQFF. The CDR3 nucleotides read TGCGCCAGCGCGACAGGATGCTCCTACAATGAGCAGTTCTTC. Using reference TRBV5-1 and TRBJ2-1 for the parts outside the CDR3, the full variable domain is KAGVTQTPRYLIKTRGQQVTLSCSPISGHRSVSWYQQTPGQGLQFLFEYFSETQRNKGNFPGRFSGRQFSNSRSEMNVSTLELGDSALYLCASATGCSYNEQFFGPGTRLTVL.

This clonotype was counted between two and nine times. The CDR3 sequence is CASSPPRGAYNEQFF. CDR3 bases: TGTGCCAGCAGCCCCCCGAGGGGGGCGTACAATGAGCAGTTCTTC. The V gene is TRBV9, the J gene TRBJ2-1, with D possibly being TRBD1 or TRBD2 (6 bases each). The CDR3 has 15 residues. The germline V gene encodes CDR1 SGDLS and CDR2 YYNGEE. V lost 4 bases, J lost 4 bases, and 15 bases lay in between.

This clonotype was observed a few times. This chain links TRBV6-5 with TRBJ2-7, with no clear D. CDR1 MNHEY and CDR2 SVGAGI come from the germline V gene. CDR3 length equals 12 residues. V lost 6 bases and J 2 bases, leaving 8 bases between the germline ends. This CDR3 reads CASRTLPYEQYF. The CDR3 DNA is TGTGCCAGCAGGACTTTACCCTACGAGCAGTACTTC.

This clonotype was found many times. The chain couples TRBV12-3 or TRBV12-4 to TRBJ1-2; 7 bases align to TRBD1. The CDR3 loop spans 11 amino acids. V dropped 7 bases and J dropped 6; count of bases not matched to a gene: 2. In DNA form, the CDR3 reads TGTGCCAGCAAAACAGGGGATGGCTACACCTTC. Its protein is CASKTGDGYTF.

The rearrangement uses TRBV24-1 and TRBJ2-5; TRBD1 aligns across 8 bases. In germline, CDR1 is KGHDR, CDR2 SFDVKD. This CDR3 region has 16 residues. J lost 3 bases, V lost 1 base, and 6 bases had no gene match. CDR3 in amino acids: CATSDFRGQGEETQYF. CDR3 bases: TGTGCCACCAGTGATTTTAGAGGACAGGGCGAAGAGACCCAGTACTTC.

A few counts support this clonotype. The genes are TRBV20-1 and TRBJ2-5, with 8 nucleotides matching TRBD1. Germline V gives CDR1 DFQATT, CDR2 SNEGSKA (reference sequence). The ends lost 4 bases at V and 3 bases at J; junction bases unmatched: 13. The CDR3 has 16 amino acids. The CDR3 loop is CSATNLQGASEETQYF. The CDR3 nucleotides read TGCAGTGCTACTAATCTTCAGGGGGCCTCAGAAGAGACCCAGTACTTC.

This clonotype turned up a few times. The chain couples TRBV6-5 to TRBJ1-3; D ambiguous. Trimming stripped 10 bases from V and 0 bases from J, with 4 bases between. The length of the CDR3 is 11 residues. The V gene's germline CDR1 is MNHEY and CDR2 SVGAGI. The CDR3: CATSSGNTIYF. CDR3 bases: TGTGCCACCTCCTCTGGAAACACCATATATTTT.

The genes are TRBV7-9 and TRBJ2-7, with no clear D. The germline V gene has CDR1 SEHNR and CDR2 FQNEAQ (reference sequence). The CDR3 has 13 amino acids. Trimming removed 4 bases from V and 4 bases from J, with 11 bases in between. The CDR3 DNA follows: TGTGCCAGCAGCTCCCCTTACCCATACGAGCAGTACTTC. Translation gives CASSSPYPYEQYF.

This rearrangement joins TRBV6-5 to TRBJ1-5, with D unclear. The CDR3 has 14 residues. Germline CDR1 is MNHEY and CDR2 is SVGAGI. The germline V and J ends were trimmed by 5 bases and 7 bases, with 15 bases remaining between them. The CDR3 bases are TGTGCCAGCAGTACTGGCGGGTACGACCAGCCCCAGCATTTT. Its protein product is CASSTGGYDQPQHF.

The gene calls are TRBV29-1 and TRBJ2-2; D may correspond to TRBD1 or TRBD2 (5 bases each). From germline, CDR1 is SQVTM and CDR2 ANQGSEA. This CDR3 spans 12 amino acids. Trimming removed 3 bases from V and 6 bases from J, with 8 bases in between. CDR3 sequence: CSVEGDPGELFF. In DNA, the CDR3 is TGCAGCGTTGAGGGGGATCCCGGGGAGCTGTTTTTT.

Ten or more counts support this clonotype. The chain links TRBV12-3 or TRBV12-4 to TRBJ2-1; TRBD2 is a possible D gene (6 bases). The V gene lost 3 bases and the J gene lost 8 bases, with 20 bases spanning the gap. CDR3 length: 16 amino acids. This chain's CDR3 is CASSLSSGVPVDEQFF. DNA for the CDR3: TGTGCCAGCAGTTTGTCCTCGGGGGTCCCGGTCGATGAGCAGTTCTTC.

The chain has TRBV19 and TRBJ2-2; D ambiguous. V was cut by 3 bases and J by 4 bases, with 6 bases left in between. This CDR3 is 13 amino acids long. Germline loops: CDR1 LNHDA, CDR2 SQIVND (reference sequence). CDR3 in amino acids: CASSIQSTGELFF. The DNA of the CDR3 is TGTGCCAGTAGTATCCAGAGCACCGGGGAGCTGTTTTTT.

For the CDR3, the DNA is TGTGCCAGCAGTAGACAGGAGACCTCCTACGAGCAGTACTTC. It encodes CASSRQETSYEQYF. V is TRBV6-1 and J is TRBJ2-7, with D possibly being TRBD1 (6 bases). This CDR3 comprises 14 residues. The germline CDR1 and CDR2 sequences are MNHNS and SASEGT. Trimming left V 5 bases short and J 0 bases short, with 11 bases between.

This clonotype came up many times. The junction differs from germline at one of its ends, possibly a read error. The chain joins TRBV7-7 to TRBJ2-3; 11 bases agree with TRBD1. Per germline, CDR1 SSHAT and CDR2 FNYEAQ (reference sequence). This CDR3 region has 15 residues. CDR3 amino acids: CASSPDRGLADTQYF. The DNA for the CDR3 is TGTGCTAGCAGCCCGGACAGGGGGCTCGCAGATACGCAGTATTTT.

In this sample, this clonotype turned up many times. The V and J genes are TRBV4-2 and TRBJ2-3, with 13 bases lining up with TRBD2. CDR1 is LGHNA and CDR2 is YNFKEQ in the germline V gene. V lost 0 bases, J lost 4 bases, and 13 bases stayed unmatched. CDR3 size: 20 residues. Written as DNA, the CDR3 is TGTGCCAGCAGCCAAGAGAGAACTAGCGGGGGGGCCGGGTGGTCAGATACGCAGTATTTT. Protein: CASSQERTSGGAGWSDTQYF.

This chain uses TRBV27 with TRBJ1-2; TRBD1 is a possible D gene (5 bases). Germline V gives CDR1 MNHEY, CDR2 SMNVEV (reference sequence). V dropped 6 bases and J dropped 4 bases, with 12 bases sitting between them. This CDR3 contains 13 residues. The CDR3 DNA reads as TGTGCCAGCAGCGTAACGGGGCTCTATGGCTACACCTTC. This sequence encodes CASSVTGLYGYTF.

This clonotype was seen more than once but under ten times. The CDR3 bases are TGTGCCAGCTCACCTACCGACATACCGAACACCGGGGAGCTGTTTTTT. Protein product: CASSPTDIPNTGELFF. The rearrangement uses TRBV18 and TRBJ2-2; D remains unclear. This CDR3 comprises 16 residues. The germline V and J ends were trimmed by 3 bases and 0 bases, with 11 bases remaining between them. CDR1 and CDR2 from the germline V gene are KGHSH and LQKENI. Supplemented by reference TRBV18 and TRBJ2-2, the full variable domain reads NAGVMQNPRHLVRRRGQEARLRCSPMKGHSHVYWYRQLPEEGLKFMVYLQKENIIDESGMPKERFSAEFPKEGPSILRIQQVVRGDSAAYFCASSPTDIPNTGELFFGEGSRLTVL.

Only a few counts were recorded for this clonotype. The chain employs TRBV5-1 and TRBJ2-4; 13 bases agree with TRBD2. The CDR3 length is 20 residues. V was pared by 5 bases and J by 0 bases, with 14 bases of the junction left unmatched. Germline V gene sequence: CDR1 SGHRS, CDR2 YFSETQ. CDR3 nucleotides: TGCGCCAGCAGTCCTCGGCGTGGACTAGCGGGGGCGGGAGCCAAAAACATTCAGTACTTC. Translated: CASSPRRGLAGAGAKNIQYF.